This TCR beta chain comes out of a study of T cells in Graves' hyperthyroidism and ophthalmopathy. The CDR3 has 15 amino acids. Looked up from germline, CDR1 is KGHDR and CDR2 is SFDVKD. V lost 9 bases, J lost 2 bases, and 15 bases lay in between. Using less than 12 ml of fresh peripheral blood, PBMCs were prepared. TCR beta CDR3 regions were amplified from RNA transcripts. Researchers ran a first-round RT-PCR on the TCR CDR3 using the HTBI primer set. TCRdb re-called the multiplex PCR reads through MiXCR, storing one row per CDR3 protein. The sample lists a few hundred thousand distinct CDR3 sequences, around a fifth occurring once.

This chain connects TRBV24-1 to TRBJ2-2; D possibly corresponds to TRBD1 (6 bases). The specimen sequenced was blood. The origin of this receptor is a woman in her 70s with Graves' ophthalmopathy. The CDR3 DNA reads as TGTGCCACCTCCAACCCGGGGACAAACACCGGGGAGCTGTTTTTT. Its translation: CATSNPGTNTGELFF.